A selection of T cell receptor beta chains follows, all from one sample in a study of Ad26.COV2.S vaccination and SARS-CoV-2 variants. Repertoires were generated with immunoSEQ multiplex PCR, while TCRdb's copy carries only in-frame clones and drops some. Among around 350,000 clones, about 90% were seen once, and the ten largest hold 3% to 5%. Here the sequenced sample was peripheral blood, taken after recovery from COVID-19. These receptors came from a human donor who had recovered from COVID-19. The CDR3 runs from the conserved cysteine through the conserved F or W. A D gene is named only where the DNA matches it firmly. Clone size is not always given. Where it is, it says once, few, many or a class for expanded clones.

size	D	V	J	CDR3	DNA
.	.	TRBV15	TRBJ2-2	CATSRFSGSTGELFF	TGTGCCACCAGCAGGTTTTCGGGGTCCACCGGGGAGCTGTTTTTT
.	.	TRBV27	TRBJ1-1	CASSLVGRGAYTEAFF	TGTGCCAGCAGTTTAGTCGGCCGGGGGGCCTATACTGAAGCTTTCTTT
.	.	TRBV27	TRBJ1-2	CASSLSAWQGYGYTF	TGTGCCAGCAGTTTATCCGCGTGGCAGGGGTATGGCTACACCTTC
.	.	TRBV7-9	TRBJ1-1	CASSLGLTEAFF	TGTGCCAGCAGCTTAGGGTTGACTGAAGCTTTCTTT
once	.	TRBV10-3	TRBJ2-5	CAISERRETQYF	TGTGCCATCAGTGAGAGGAGGGAGACCCAGTACTTC
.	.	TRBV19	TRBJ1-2	CASTPRERAYYGYTF	TGTGCCAGTACCCCGAGGGAGAGAGCCTACTATGGCTACACCTTC
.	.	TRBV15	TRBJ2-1	CATSQSHEQFF	TGTGCCACCTCGCAGTCCCATGAGCAGTTCTTC
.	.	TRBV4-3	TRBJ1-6	CASSLRVPTADGISPLHF	TGCGCCAGCAGCCTCAGGGTCCCGACAGCGGACGGAATTTCACCCCTCCACTTT
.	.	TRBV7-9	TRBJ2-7	CASSSDRSYEQYF	TGTGCCAGCAGCTCAGACCGCTCCTACGAGCAGTACTTC
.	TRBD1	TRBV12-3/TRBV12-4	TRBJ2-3	CASSSGQTDTQYF	TGTGCCAGCAGTTCGGGACAGACAGATACGCAGTATTTT
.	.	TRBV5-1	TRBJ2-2	CASSLTVNTGELFF	TGCGCCAGCAGCTTGACGGTGAACACCGGGGAGCTGTTTTTT
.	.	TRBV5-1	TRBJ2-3	CASSLGPGAHTDTQYF	TGCGCCAGCAGCTTGGGTCCGGGGGCCCACACAGATACGCAGTATTTT
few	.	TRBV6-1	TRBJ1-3	CASSEGGGRNTIYF	TGTGCCAGCAGTGAAGGGGGTGGGAGAAACACCATATATTTT
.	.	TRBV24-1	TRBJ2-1	CATSDLGDNNEQFF	TGTGCCACCAGTGATTTAGGTGATAACAATGAGCAGTTCTTC
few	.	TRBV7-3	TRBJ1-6	CASSWTDLSPLHF	TGTGCCAGCAGCTGGACAGATCTTTCACCCCTCCACTTT
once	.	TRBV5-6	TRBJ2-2	CASSFIGELFF	TGTGCCAGCAGCTTCATCGGGGAGCTGTTTTTT
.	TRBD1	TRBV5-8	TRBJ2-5	CASSLRGQGSRETQYF	TGTGCCAGCAGCTTGAGAGGACAGGGGTCGCGAGAGACCCAGTACTTC
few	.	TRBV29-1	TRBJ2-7	CSVLGGGKVYEQYF	TGCAGCGTTTTAGGGGGTGGGAAGGTATACGAGCAGTACTTC
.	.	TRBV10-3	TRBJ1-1	CAISDSARQTEAFF	TGTGCCATCAGTGACTCGGCCCGACAGACTGAAGCTTTCTTT
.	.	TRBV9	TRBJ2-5	CASSVGPGQETQYF	TGTGCCAGCAGCGTAGGCCCGGGCCAGGAGACCCAGTACTTC
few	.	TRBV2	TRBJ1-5	CASSEAPPGGGGNQPQHF	TGTGCCAGCAGTGAAGCGCCCCCGGGGGGTGGGGGCAATCAGCCCCAGCATTTT
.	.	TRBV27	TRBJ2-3	CASSFRSRGGTDTQYF	TGTGCCAGCAGTTTTCGGTCCAGGGGTGGGACAGATACGCAGTATTTT
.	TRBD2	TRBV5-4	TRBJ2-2	CASSPPGGEGGELFF	TGTGCCAGCAGCCCCCCCGGGGGGGAGGGCGGGGAGCTGTTTTTT
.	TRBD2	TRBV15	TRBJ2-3	CATSTDSGGASDTQYF	TGTGCCACCAGCACGGATAGCGGGGGGGCCTCGGATACGCAGTATTTT
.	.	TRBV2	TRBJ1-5	CASRLTGSRQPQHF	TGTGCCAGCAGACTTACAGGGTCGCGTCAGCCCCAGCATTTT
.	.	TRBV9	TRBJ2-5	CASSVVKYGGQETQYF	TGTGCCAGCAGCGTAGTTAAGTATGGGGGGCAAGAGACCCAGTACTTC
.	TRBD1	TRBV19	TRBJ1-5	CASSITRGRFDNQPQHF	TGTGCCAGTAGTATAACGAGGGGGCGTTTTGACAATCAGCCCCAGCATTTT
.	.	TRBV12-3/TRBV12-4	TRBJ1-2	CASSSPNKGGYTF	TGTGCCAGCAGTTCCCCAAATAAGGGTGGCTACACCTTC
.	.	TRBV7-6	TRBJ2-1	CASSLRWDTETYYNEQFF	TGTGCCAGCAGCTTACGTTGGGACACCGAGACGTACTACAATGAGCAGTTCTTC
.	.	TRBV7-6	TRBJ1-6	CASSLKGGFDSPLHF	TGTGCCAGCAGCCTAAAGGGGGGGTTCGATTCACCCCTCCACTTT
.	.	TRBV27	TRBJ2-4	CASSLARLGKINIQYF	TGTGCCAGCAGTTTAGCGCGCTTAGGCAAAATAAACATTCAGTACTTC
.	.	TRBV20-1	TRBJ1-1	CSASPGRENTEAFF	TGCAGTGCTAGTCCGGGACGGGAGAACACTGAAGCTTTCTTT
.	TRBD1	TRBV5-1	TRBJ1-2	CASSLDSGTGKRNYGYTF	TGCGCCAGCAGCTTGGATTCCGGGACAGGGAAACGAAACTATGGCTACACCTTC
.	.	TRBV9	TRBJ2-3	CASSVDLSTDTQYF	TGTGCCAGCAGCGTCGACCTAAGCACAGATACGCAGTATTTT
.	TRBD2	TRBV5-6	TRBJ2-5	CASSLAGEGRRQETQYF	TGTGCCAGCAGCCTGGCCGGGGAGGGACGTCGCCAAGAGACCCAGTACTTC
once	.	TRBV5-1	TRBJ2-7	CASSSGRDSSYEQYF	TGCGCCAGCAGCTCGGGCCGGGACTCATCCTACGAGCAGTACTTC
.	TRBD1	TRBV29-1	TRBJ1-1	CSAGGVDRGTEAFF	TGCAGCGCCGGAGGGGTCGACAGGGGCACTGAAGCTTTCTTT
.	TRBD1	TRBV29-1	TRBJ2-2	CSAGQGADTGELFF	TGCAGCGCTGGACAGGGGGCGGACACCGGGGAGCTGTTTTTT
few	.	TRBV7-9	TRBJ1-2	CASSEVGTDKLYGYTF	TGTGCCAGCAGCGAAGTAGGCACTGATAAACTCTATGGCTACACCTTC
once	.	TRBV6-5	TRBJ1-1	CASSPSGNTEAFF	TGTGCCAGCAGCCCATCAGGGAACACTGAAGCTTTCTTT
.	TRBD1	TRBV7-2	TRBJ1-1	CASSLAGQGWGAFF	TGTGCCAGCAGCTTAGCGGGACAGGGGTGGGGAGCTTTCTTT
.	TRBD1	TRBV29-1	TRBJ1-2	CSAMDRVDYGYTF	TGCAGCGCCATGGACAGGGTAGACTATGGCTACACCTTC
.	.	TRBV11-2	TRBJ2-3	CASSLADRDSQYF	TGTGCCAGCAGCTTAGCCGACCGGGATAGTCAGTATTTT
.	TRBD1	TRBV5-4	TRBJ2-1	CASSLGGGAGNEQFF	TGTGCCAGCAGCTTGGGAGGGGGCGCCGGCAATGAGCAGTTCTTC
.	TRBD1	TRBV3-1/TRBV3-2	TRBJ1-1	CASSQGQRNTEAFF	TGTGCCAGCAGCCAGGGACAGCGGAACACTGAAGCTTTCTTT
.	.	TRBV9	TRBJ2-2	CASSVGSILNTGELFF	TGTGCCAGCAGCGTAGGCTCAATTCTTAACACCGGGGAGCTGTTTTTT
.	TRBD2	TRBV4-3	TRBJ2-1	CASSQRLAGFDEQFF	TGCGCCAGCAGCCAGCGGCTAGCGGGGTTCGATGAGCAGTTCTTC
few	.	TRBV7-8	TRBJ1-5	CASSLRRADQPQHF	TGTGCCAGCAGCTTAAGGAGGGCGGATCAGCCCCAGCATTTT
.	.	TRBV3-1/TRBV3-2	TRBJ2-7	CASSQVQGPVYEQYF	TGTGCCAGCAGCCAAGTCCAGGGTCCCGTCTACGAGCAGTACTTC
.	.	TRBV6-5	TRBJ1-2	CASSYSGNGYGYTF	TGTGCCAGCAGTTACTCAGGGAATGGCTATGGCTACACCTTC
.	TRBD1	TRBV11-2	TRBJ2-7	CASSTRQGYEQYF	TGTGCCAGCAGCACCCGACAGGGGTACGAGCAGTACTTC
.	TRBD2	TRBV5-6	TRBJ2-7	CARLRGRGDSYEQYF	TGTGCCCGCCTCCGGGGGCGGGGGGACTCCTACGAGCAGTACTTC
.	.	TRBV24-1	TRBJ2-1	CATSDRRWGSYNEQFF	TGTGCCACCAGTGACCGACGGTGGGGGTCCTACAATGAGCAGTTCTTC